This T cell receptor beta chain was recorded in a study of blood T cell repertoires in COVID-19. Study overall: The origin of the acute and convalescent COVID-19 samples was the United States, Italy and Spain.

Clones were read by immunoSEQ multiplex PCR, and TCRdb kept only the in-frame ones, dropping some. The sample lists some 96,000 clones, roughly 83% occurring once. In germline, CDR1 is LNHDA, CDR2 SQIVND (reference sequence). The ends were cut back, 2 bases at V and 6 bases at J, with 11 bases in the middle. CDR3 size: 15 residues. The clonotype originates from a human donor in a cohort sampled during active COVID-19. The sequenced sample consisted of peripheral blood. The chain uses TRBV19 and TRBJ1-6; D possibly corresponds to TRBD1 (6 bases). CDR3 sequence: CASSINRASNSPLHF. The CDR3 DNA sequence: TGTGCCAGTAGTATAAACAGGGCTTCTAATTCACCCCTCCACTTT.